This T cell receptor (beta chain) appears in the sequencing data of a study of T cell responses to AZD1222 COVID-19 vaccine. About this clone itself: Its antigen is unidentified.

V dropped 3 bases and J dropped 4; count of bases not matched to a gene: 10. Germline V gives CDR1 KGHSH, CDR2 LQKENI. This CDR3 comprises 17 residues. General study points: Only six people who got AZD1222 tested seropositive at baseline. Clonal diversity was possibly underestimated, and white British individuals and females predominated among donors.

Libraries were prepared by immunoSEQ multiplex PCR; TCRdb keeps only in-frame clonotypes and omits some of them. The profile covers 120,000 to 150,000 clones, with 90% to 95% appearing a single time and about 1.5% taken by the ten largest. The clonotype was recovered from an adult in good health. This sample comprised peripheral blood, obtained on day 0 of AZD1222 vaccination. V gene TRBV18 combines with J gene TRBJ1-3, with 9 bases identical to TRBD1. The CDR3 sequence: CASSPLPGQGVGNTIYF. As DNA, the CDR3 is TGTGCCAGCTCACCCTTACCGGGACAGGGAGTCGGAAACACCATATATTTT.